Following are 14 T cell receptor beta chains from one sample sequenced in a study of control samples from healthy donors and cancer patients. The table came from immunoSEQ multiplex PCR; TCRdb's copy has only in-frame clones and leaves some out. The sample has some 120,000 clones; 91% are singletons. Sequencing was done on a sample of blood. These receptors all stem from a man between 18 and 35 years old in good health.

This chain joins TRBV29-1 and TRBJ1-3; no definite D call. Germline CDR1 and CDR2: SQVTM and ANQGSEA. V was pared by 4 bases and J by 0 bases, with 10 bases between. This CDR3 has 14 amino acids. The CDR3 coding sequence is TGCAGCGTTGTAGGGCGGAACTCTGGAAACACCATATATTTT. It codes for CSVVGRNSGNTIYF.

The chain combines TRBV12-5 with TRBJ1-5, with D perhaps TRBD1 (6 bases). Germline V lookup: CDR1 LGHNT, CDR2 FRNRAP. CDR3 length: 13 residues. V lost 8 bases to trimming and J lost 7 bases, with 15 bases between them. The CDR3: CASRAGAGQPQHF. For the CDR3, the DNA is TGTGCTAGTAGAGCGGGGGCCGGGCAGCCCCAGCATTTT.

CDR3 in amino acids: CASSAGQLEAFF. The CDR3, as DNA: TGTGCCAGCAGCGCGGGACAACTTGAAGCTTTCTTT. The J gene is TRBJ1-1, the V gene TRBV5-4; possibly TRBD1 for D (6 bases). The CDR3 spans 12 residues. Germline V gives CDR1 SGHNT, CDR2 YYREEE (reference sequence). The ends were cut back, 4 bases at V and 7 bases at J, with 11 bases in the middle.

This rearrangement joins TRBV9 to TRBJ1-6; perhaps TRBD1 as D (5 bases). The CDR3 has 12 amino acids. The V gene's germline CDR1 is SGDLS and CDR2 YYNGEE. V was pared by 9 bases and J by 7 bases, with 11 bases between. The CDR3 is CATGTLNSPLHF. CDR3 DNA: TGTGCCACCGGGACCCTCAATTCACCCCTCCACTTT.

This sequence joins TRBV19 and TRBJ1-2; 9 bases are a match to TRBD1. The CDR3 is 16 amino acids. The trim removed 7 bases at V and 8 bases at J, leaving 17 bases unmatched. Germline V lookup: CDR1 LNHDA, CDR2 SQIVND (reference sequence). Here the CDR3 reads CASKSGHRQGEGGYTF. DNA for the CDR3: TGTGCCAGTAAAAGCGGTCACCGACAGGGGGAGGGAGGCTACACCTTC.

The chain carries TRBV4-2 and TRBJ1-6; TRBD1 agrees at 8 bases. The CDR3 covers 16 residues. The V and J ends lost 0 bases and 7 bases, in that order; junction bases with no gene match: 5. Looked up from germline, CDR1 is LGHNA and CDR2 is YNFKEQ. In nucleotides, the CDR3 is TGTGCCAGCAGCCAAGAATCCGGACAGGGAAATTCACCCCTCCACTTT. Translation: CASSQESGQGNSPLHF.

For the CDR3, the DNA is TGCAGCGCAAGGAACACTGAAGCTTTCTTT. Protein sequence: CSARNTEAFF. The V and J genes are TRBV29-1 and TRBJ1-1; D not certain. This CDR3 comprises 10 residues. Germline loops: CDR1 SQVTM, CDR2 ANQGSEA. Trimming removed 7 bases from V and 1 base from J, with 4 bases in between.

The chain employs TRBV15 and TRBJ1-6; D is unresolved. Trimming shortened V by 5 bases and J by 10 bases, and 12 bases separated the two germline ends. The CDR3 contains 13 residues. Germline values: CDR1 LNHNV, CDR2 YYDKDF (reference sequence). DNA for the CDR3: TGTGCCACCAGCTTCCGTTACAGCTCACCCCTCCACTTT. Protein sequence: CATSFRYSSPLHF.

The genes are TRBV15 and TRBJ2-3; no firm D call. V lost 4 bases, J lost 0 bases, and 11 bases lay in between. Germline V gene lookup returns CDR1 LNHNV and CDR2 YYDKDF (reference sequence). The CDR3 is 15 amino acids. CDR3 amino acids: CATSIRTVSTDTQYF. The DNA of the CDR3 is TGTGCCACCAGCATAAGGACGGTTAGCACAGATACGCAGTATTTT.

The chain links TRBV6-5 to TRBJ1-2; 7 positions match TRBD1. J lost 10 bases, V lost 6 bases, and 11 bases had no gene match. The CDR3 length is 13 residues. Germline V CDR1 and CDR2: MNHEY, SVGAGI. The CDR3 region is CASSSDRVDTYTF. CDR3 nucleotide sequence: TGTGCCAGCAGCTCCGACAGGGTAGATACCTACACCTTC.

This chain connects TRBV20-1 to TRBJ2-7, with 9 bases identical to TRBD1. V lost 3 bases and J lost 3; bases outside the gene matches: 6. This CDR3 has 14 residues. In germline, CDR1 is DFQATT, CDR2 SNEGSKA (reference sequence). The CDR3 protein is CSASTGGAGYEQYF. The CDR3 DNA sequence: TGCAGTGCTAGTACAGGGGGCGCGGGCTACGAGCAGTACTTC.

The chain uses TRBV4-1 and TRBJ1-5, with TRBD1 as a possible D gene (5 bases). The CDR3 runs to 16 residues. CDR1 and CDR2 (germline): MGHRA, YSYEKL. Trimming shortened V by 2 bases and J by 2 bases, and 13 bases separated the two germline ends. CDR3 protein: CASSQFVGLGNQPQHF. In DNA, the CDR3 is TGCGCCAGCAGCCAATTCGTGGGGCTAGGCAATCAGCCCCAGCATTTT.

In regard to this clone: Other nucleotide sequences in the sample specify the same CDR3. This chain links TRBV5-1 with TRBJ1-2; 7 bases match TRBD1. Germline trimming cut 2 bases from V and 3 bases from J; bases unmatched to any gene: 4. Germline loops: CDR1 SGHRS, CDR2 YFSETQ. This CDR3 contains 14 residues. CDR3 DNA sequence: TGCGCCAGCAGCTTACTTACAGGGGACTATGGCTACACCTTC. Translation: CASSLLTGDYGYTF.

With respect to this clone: The same CDR3 is also encoded by other DNA sequences in this sample. V usage is TRBV6-1 and J usage is TRBJ1-1; D not certain. The V gene's germline CDR1 is MNHNS and CDR2 SASEGT. The CDR3 extends over 14 amino acids. The V and J ends lost 1 base and 4 bases respectively, with 10 bases between them. CDR3 amino acids: CASSEGSGGTEAFF. The CDR3, as DNA: TGTGCCAGCAGTGAAGGGTCGGGAGGCACTGAAGCTTTCTTT.